The sequence of this TCR beta chain was determined in a study of cytomegalovirus exposure and HLA in healthy donors. Overall study context: The approximately 680 first-cohort repertoires and the roughly 130 validation repertoires shared the same platform, a later analysis reported. Study observations and caveats: Rarity held for most TCR sequences, but there were some public TCRs that occurred in many donors. The authors enumerated over 150 TCR beta chains as linked to cytomegalovirus.

Note on this clone: What it binds is unknown.

The table came from immunoSEQ multiplex PCR; TCRdb's copy has only in-frame clones and leaves some out. Among about 60,000 clones listed, about 95% were seen once. With V trimmed by 4 bases and J by 2 bases, 4 bases remained unmatched. The CDR3 runs to 16 residues. CDR1 and CDR2 from the germline V gene are SGHVS and FQNEAQ. The receptor was isolated from a woman younger than 30 in good health and CMV-seropositive. The chain employs TRBV7-8 and TRBJ2-1, with 11 positions matching TRBD2. Sequenced sample: PBMCs. The CDR3 here is CASSSGTSGTYNEQFF. Written as DNA, the CDR3 is TGTGCCAGCAGCTCGGGGACTAGCGGAACCTACAATGAGCAGTTCTTC.